This entry lists 13 T cell receptor beta chains sequenced from one sample in a study of cytomegalovirus exposure and HLA in healthy donors. A multiplex PCR was run with 60 Vbeta primers and 13 Jbeta primers. The table came from immunoSEQ multiplex PCR; TCRdb's copy has only in-frame clones and leaves some out. The profile covers around 200,000 clones, with 70% to 85% appearing a single time and about 4% taken by the ten largest. Sequencing was done on a sample of PBMCs. The receptors here all came from an older woman in good health and CMV-seropositive.

The chain combines TRBV28 with TRBJ2-5; 11 nucleotides match TRBD1. J gave up 4 bases and V 2 bases, and 6 bases lay outside the gene matches. CDR1 MDHEN and CDR2 SYDVKM come from the germline V gene. CDR3 length: 16 residues. CDR3 bases: TGTGCCAGCAGTTTAGATTCCGGGACAGGGGGAGAGACCCAGTACTTC. It yields the protein CASSLDSGTGGETQYF.

The chain has TRBV7-9 and TRBJ2-3, with 8 bases lining up with TRBD1. V trimming: 5 bases; J trimming: 4 bases; junction bases outside the gene matches: 11. Germline V gene lookup returns CDR1 SEHNR and CDR2 FQNEAQ (reference sequence). The CDR3 extends over 16 amino acids. The CDR3 loop is CASSLRGQGISDTQYF. The CDR3 DNA is TGTGCCAGCAGCCTCCGCGGACAGGGAATATCAGATACGCAGTATTTT.

The chain links TRBV30 to TRBJ2-7; 8 bases match TRBD2. Germline V gene lookup returns CDR1 GTSNPN and CDR2 SVGIG (reference sequence). The CDR3 consists of 16 residues. The V gene end was trimmed by 1 base and the J gene end by 5 bases; junction bases not matched to a gene: 13. As DNA, the CDR3 is TGTGCCTGGAGTGCCCAACGGGAGGGCCTGGGGGACGAGCAGTACTTC. Its translation: CAWSAQREGLGDEQYF.

About this clone: The CDR3 does not end in the conserved phenylalanine or tryptophan, so this is likely a read error. This chain uses TRBV7-2 with TRBJ1-5; 7 nucleotides line up with TRBD1. This CDR3 has 13 residues. Germline CDR1 and CDR2: SGHTA and FQGNSA. CDR3 coding DNA: TGTGCCAGTAGCTCCAGAGGGGGCCAGCCCCAGCATCTT. Protein product: CASSSRGGQPQHL.

This clone was seen only a few times. The J gene is TRBJ2-3, the V gene TRBV27; maybe TRBD2 (7 bases). This CDR3 has 14 amino acids. Trimming took 3 bases from V and 6 from J, leaving 13 bases between them. The V gene's germline CDR1 is MNHEY and CDR2 SMNVEV (reference sequence). CDR3 region: CASSFNREGDTQYF. In nucleotides, the CDR3 is TGTGCCAGCAGTTTCAACAGGGAGGGTGATACGCAGTATTTT.

The CDR3 sequence: CATWTGGRVETQYF. CDR3 nucleotides: TGTGCCACCTGGACAGGGGGCCGTGTGGAGACCCAGTACTTC. V and J are TRBV28 and TRBJ2-5; 11 bases are a match to TRBD1. CDR1 and CDR2 (germline): MDHEN, SYDVKM. The CDR3 extends over 14 amino acids. The V and J ends lost 10 bases and 5 bases, in that order; junction bases with no gene match: 9.

This sequence joins TRBV4-3 and TRBJ1-5, with a possible D match to TRBD1 (5 bases). V dropped 4 bases and J dropped 7 bases, with 11 bases sitting between them. CDR1 is LGHNA, CDR2 YSLEER, per germline. This CDR3 has 13 residues. The CDR3 sequence: CASSPGLSQPQHF. CDR3 nucleotide sequence: TGCGCCAGCAGCCCGGGACTGTCCCAGCCCCAGCATTTT.

CDR3 loop: CASSPTSEGLSSYNSPLHF. CDR3 bases: TGTGCCAGCAGCCCCACATCAGAGGGCTTAAGCTCCTATAATTCACCCCTCCACTTT. This rearrangement joins TRBV9 to TRBJ1-6, with D uncertain. This CDR3 spans 19 amino acids. Germline values: CDR1 SGDLS, CDR2 YYNGEE. Trimming left V 4 bases short and J 0 bases short, with 20 bases between.

The chain uses TRBV19 and TRBJ1-5; 9 bases map to TRBD1. The CDR3 is made up of 18 amino acids. V trimming: 1 base; J trimming: 1 base; junction bases outside the gene matches: 8. Germline CDR1 is LNHDA and CDR2 is SQIVND (reference sequence). CDR3 residues: CASSIGWDREGSNQPQHF. CDR3 bases: TGTGCCAGTAGTATAGGTTGGGACAGGGAAGGCAGCAATCAGCCCCAGCATTTT. Complete variable domain (other parts from reference TRBV19 and TRBJ1-5): DGGITQSPKYLFRKEGQNVTLSCEQNLNHDAMYWYRQDPGQGLRLIYYSQIVNDFQKGDIAEGYSVSREKKESFPLTVTSAQKNPTAFYLCASSIGWDREGSNQPQHFGDGTRLSIL.

This clone was seen more than once but under ten times. The chain uses TRBV19 and TRBJ2-3; D perhaps matches TRBD1 (5 bases). There are 14 residues in the CDR3. V lost 7 bases and J lost 0, with 11 bases in between. The germline V gene has CDR1 LNHDA and CDR2 SQIVND (reference sequence). CDR3 sequence reads: CASKDTSSTDTQYF. As DNA, the CDR3 is TGTGCCAGTAAGGACACCTCTAGCACAGATACGCAGTATTTT.

This chain joins TRBV6-5 and TRBJ2-7; possibly TRBD1 for D (5 bases). Between the trimmed V and J ends, which lost 5 bases and 3 bases, there was a span of 11 bases. The germline gives CDR1 MNHEY, CDR2 SVGAGI. The CDR3 is 13 amino acids. This CDR3 is CASSTGPVYEQYF. Here the CDR3 DNA reads TGTGCCAGCAGTACAGGACCCGTCTACGAGCAGTACTTC.

The V gene is TRBV7-9, the J gene TRBJ2-7; possible D gene TRBD2, 6 bases. The CDR3 is 13 residues long. The V and J ends lost 4 bases and 9 bases respectively, with 16 bases between them. CDR1 and CDR2 from the germline V gene are SEHNR and FQNEAQ (reference sequence). The CDR3 region has the DNA TGTGCCAGCAGCTCCACTGGTGGAGGGACGCAGTACTTC. This translates into CASSSTGGGTQYF. The full variable domain, in which reference TRBV7-9 and TRBJ2-7 provide the parts outside the CDR3, is DTGVSQNPRHKITKRGQNVTFRCDPISEHNRLYWYRQTLGQGPEFLTYFQNEAQLEKSRLLSDRFSAERPKGSFSTLEIQRTEQGDSAMYLCASSSTGGGTQYFGPGTRLTVT.

On this clone itself: Relative to the germline gene, one junction end is altered; a read error may explain this. The CDR3 is CAGSGQGYTDTQYF. The CDR3 DNA follows: TGCGCCGGCAGCGGACAGGGTTACACAGATACGCAGTATTTT. The chain is built from TRBV5-1 and TRBJ2-3, with TRBD1 matching over 8 bases. CDR1 is SGHRS, CDR2 YFSETQ, per germline. CDR3 length equals 14 residues. The full variable domain, rest sourced from reference TRBV5-1 and TRBJ2-3, is KAGVTQTPRYLIKTRGQQVTLSCSPISGHRSVSWYQQTPGQGLQFLFEYFSETQRNKGNFPGRFSGRQFSNSRSEMNVSTLELGDSALYLCAGSGQGYTDTQYFGPGTRLTVL.